Listed here are 29 T cell receptor beta chains from one sample, sequenced in a study of T cell responses to AZD1222 COVID-19 vaccine. Sequenced by immunoSEQ multiplex PCR; TCRdb stores in-frame clones only, minus some. The sample lists tens of thousands of clones; more than 85% were seen once. The sequenced sample was peripheral blood, obtained 28 days after the second AZD1222 dose. The receptors were sampled from an adult who received the AZD1222 COVID-19 vaccine.

The chain carries TRBV6-5 and TRBJ1-1, with a weak D call TRBD1 (6 bases). Germline values: CDR1 MNHEY, CDR2 SVGAGI. CDR3 length equals 11 residues. V lost 11 bases and J 11 bases, leaving 18 bases between the germline ends. The CDR3: CASISGTQAFF. CDR3 nucleotide sequence: TGTGCCTCCATATCCGGGACACAGGCTTTCTTT.

The genes are TRBV24-1 and TRBJ1-5, with D hard to call. V shed 2 bases and J shed 8 bases, with 9 bases lying between them. Germline V CDR1 and CDR2: KGHDR, SFDVKD. The CDR3 covers 13 residues. This CDR3 reads CATSDSGWEPQHF. The CDR3 DNA follows: TGTGCCACCAGTGATTCCGGGTGGGAGCCCCAGCATTTT.

V usage is TRBV19 and J usage is TRBJ1-5; the match to TRBD1 covers 9 bases. V dropped 7 bases and J dropped 9; count of bases not matched to a gene: 10. CDR1 and CDR2 (germline): LNHDA, SQIVND (reference sequence). The CDR3 has 14 amino acids. The CDR3, as DNA: TGTGCCAGTAAAATAACAGGGGGCATCATGCCCCAGCATTTT. It encodes CASKITGGIMPQHF.

J is TRBJ2-3 and V is TRBV30, with 8 nucleotides matching TRBD2. The V gene's germline CDR1 is GTSNPN and CDR2 SVGIG (reference sequence). Trimming cost V 2 bases and J 4 bases; bases outside gene matches: 5. The CDR3 covers 14 residues. The CDR3 sequence: CAWSSGGAPDTQYF. The CDR3 bases are TGTGCCTGGAGTTCCGGGGGGGCCCCAGATACGCAGTATTTT.

This sequence joins TRBV4-1 and TRBJ1-4, with 12 bases matching TRBD1. The V gene's germline CDR1 is MGHRA and CDR2 YSYEKL. The CDR3 covers 16 residues. Trimming at V came to 3 bases and at J to 8 bases, leaving 7 bases not matched to a gene. The CDR3: CASSQAPGTGGEKLFF. CDR3 coding DNA: TGCGCCAGCAGCCAGGCTCCCGGGACAGGGGGCGAAAAACTGTTTTTT.

This clone was seen just once. V gene TRBV20-1 combines with J gene TRBJ1-2, with a possible D match to TRBD1 (5 bases). Germline V gives CDR1 DFQATT, CDR2 SNEGSKA (reference sequence). Trimming stripped 4 bases from V and 6 bases from J, with 9 bases between. CDR3 length: 11 residues. The CDR3 loop reads CSAIRGDGYTF. Here the CDR3 DNA reads TGCAGTGCTATAAGGGGTGATGGCTACACCTTC.

This chain joins TRBV12-3 or TRBV12-4 and TRBJ1-2; D is unresolved. This CDR3 has 12 amino acids. Trimming took 5 bases from V and 3 from J, leaving 7 bases between them. DNA for the CDR3: TGTGCCAGCAGTAGTTCGTACTATGGCTACACCTTC. Residues: CASSSSYYGYTF.

The V and J genes are TRBV11-2 and TRBJ1-4; TRBD1 agrees at 9 bases. Per germline, CDR1 SGHAT and CDR2 FQNNGV. The V and J ends lost 4 bases and 7 bases, in that order; junction bases with no gene match: 7. The CDR3 totals 15 residues. CDR3 residues: CASSSWTGVGEKLFF. CDR3 nucleotide sequence: TGTGCCAGCAGCTCCTGGACAGGGGTGGGTGAAAAACTGTTTTTT.

The rearrangement joins TRBV27 to TRBJ2-1; D is uncertain. Germline V gene sequence: CDR1 MNHEY, CDR2 SMNVEV (reference sequence). This CDR3 is 13 amino acids long. V lost 3 bases to trimming and J lost 1 base, with 4 bases between them. CDR3: CASSLSSYNEQFF. The CDR3, as DNA: TGTGCCAGCAGTTTGAGTTCCTACAATGAGCAGTTCTTC.

V is TRBV12-3 or TRBV12-4 and J is TRBJ1-5; no definite D call. The V end was cut by 2 bases, the J end by 1 base, with 3 bases between. The CDR3 runs 13 residues. This CDR3 reads CASSLTSNQPQHF. In DNA, the CDR3 is TGTGCCAGCAGTTTAACCAGCAATCAGCCCCAGCATTTT.

This chain connects TRBV18 to TRBJ1-3; TRBD1 matches 8 bases. This CDR3 contains 16 residues. V shed 3 bases, J shed 4 bases, and the junction held 8 bases outside the gene matches. Germline loops: CDR1 KGHSH, CDR2 LQKENI. This CDR3 is CASSPPTGVAGNTIYF. In nucleotides, the CDR3 is TGTGCCAGCTCACCGCCGACAGGGGTAGCGGGAAACACCATATATTTT. The whole variable domain, filled in from reference TRBV18 and TRBJ1-3, reads NAGVMQNPRHLVRRRGQEARLRCSPMKGHSHVYWYRQLPEEGLKFMVYLQKENIIDESGMPKERFSAEFPKEGPSILRIQQVVRGDSAAYFCASSPPTGVAGNTIYFGEGSWLTVV.

This clone was detected only once. The J gene is TRBJ1-5, the V gene TRBV9, with a tentative D call TRBD1 (6 bases). CDR1 SGDLS and CDR2 YYNGEE come from the germline V gene. The CDR3 runs to 14 residues. Trimming took off 2 bases at V and 3 bases at J, with 9 bases between the two ends. The CDR3 here is CASSVWGPNQPQHF. CDR3 nucleotides: TGTGCCAGCAGCGTGTGGGGGCCCAATCAGCCCCAGCATTTT.

J is TRBJ1-4 and V is TRBV3-1 (or the pseudogene TRBV3-2); a possible D gene is TRBD1 (5 bases). The CDR3 length is 18 residues. CDR1 is LGHDT and CDR2 is YNNKEL in the germline V gene (reference sequence). Deletions cut 0 bases from V and 10 bases from J, with 24 bases between. In nucleotides, the CDR3 is TGTGCCAGCAGCCAAGAGAGGCGGAGTGGGGGAGTTGGAGGAAAACTGTTTTTT. This translates into CASSQERRSGGVGGKLFF.

This clone was counted a single time. The gene calls are TRBV30 and TRBJ1-1; D perhaps matches TRBD1 (5 bases). The CDR3 contains 15 residues. Trimming stripped 2 bases from V and 4 bases from J, with 17 bases between. Germline assignment: CDR1 GTSNPN and CDR2 SVGIG (reference sequence). The CDR3 region has the DNA TGTGCCTGGAGTCCCCGCCTGGGGCATAGCACTGAAGCTTTCTTT. Translating it yields CAWSPRLGHSTEAFF.

The chain recombines TRBV5-4 with TRBJ2-1; 8 positions agree with TRBD1. CDR3 length: 17 amino acids. Germline V gene sequence: CDR1 SGHNT, CDR2 YYREEE (reference sequence). Trimming took 4 bases from V and 3 from J; bases not matched to a gene: 12. In DNA form, the CDR3 reads TGTGCCAGCAGCCCCCTCCCGGGACAGGATATCTACAATGAGCAGTTCTTC. It translates to CASSPLPGQDIYNEQFF.

V usage is TRBV4-3 and J usage is TRBJ1-1, with D tentatively TRBD1 (6 bases). The CDR3 spans 15 residues. The germline V and J ends were trimmed by 0 bases and 1 base, with 9 bases remaining between them. Germline loops: CDR1 LGHNA, CDR2 YSLEER. The CDR3 is CASSQDHRENTEAFF. Here the CDR3 DNA reads TGCGCCAGCAGCCAAGATCACAGGGAGAACACTGAAGCTTTCTTT.

This chain connects TRBV7-9 to TRBJ1-2, with TRBD1 matching over 7 bases. This CDR3 has 13 residues. Germline assignment: CDR1 SEHNR and CDR2 FQNEAQ (reference sequence). The V gene end was trimmed by 2 bases and the J gene end by 6 bases; junction bases not matched to a gene: 3. In nucleotides, the CDR3 is TGTGCCAGCAGCTTAACAGGGGAGGATGGCTACACCTTC. It codes for CASSLTGEDGYTF.

The chain has TRBV30 and TRBJ1-6; weak D call: TRBD1 (5 bases). Germline values: CDR1 GTSNPN, CDR2 SVGIG (reference sequence). The CDR3 runs 13 residues. V lost 1 base to trimming and J lost 9 bases, with 10 bases between them. DNA for the CDR3: TGTGCCTGGAGTGGGGGGGAGGGTTCACCCCTCCACTTT. Translation gives CAWSGGEGSPLHF.

A few counts support this clone. CDR3 residues: CASRRGDAEAFF. As DNA, the CDR3 is TGTGCCAGCAGGAGGGGGGACGCTGAAGCTTTCTTT. The genes are TRBV12-3 or TRBV12-4 and TRBJ1-1; possibly TRBD1 for D (6 bases). Between the trimmed V and J ends, which lost 6 bases and 6 bases, there was a span of 11 bases. This CDR3 is built from 12 residues.

The V and J genes are TRBV9 and TRBJ2-5, with D possibly called TRBD1 or TRBD2 (5 bases each). The CDR3 sequence is 16 residues long. Germline V gene sequence: CDR1 SGDLS, CDR2 YYNGEE. With 0 bases removed from V and 5 bases from J, the gap between germline ends came to 17 bases. In nucleotides, the CDR3 is TGTGCCAGCAGCGTAGAGGGACGGGGCCCCTGGGAGACCCAGTACTTC. Its translation: CASSVEGRGPWETQYF.

V is TRBV3-1 (or the pseudogene TRBV3-2) and J is TRBJ2-5; TRBD2 matches 13 bases. The CDR3 has 16 amino acids. Germline V gene lookup returns CDR1 LGHDT and CDR2 YNNKEL (reference sequence). The junction had 9 bases not matched to a gene; V was cut back by 0 bases and J by 11 bases. The DNA of the CDR3 is TGTGCCAGCAGCCAAGATCGACTTACGACTAGCGGGGGGCAGTACTTC. Translating it yields CASSQDRLTTSGGQYF.

This chain uses TRBV3-1 (or the pseudogene TRBV3-2) with TRBJ1-6; 7 bases map to TRBD1. The CDR3 runs 14 residues. CDR1 is LGHDT, CDR2 YNNKEL, per germline (reference sequence). V was pared by 5 bases and J by 7 bases, with 5 bases of the junction left unmatched. The CDR3 is CASSSRQGNSPLHF. The CDR3 region has the DNA TGTGCCAGCAGCTCAAGACAGGGCAATTCACCCCTCCACTTT.

The gene calls are TRBV18 and TRBJ1-5, with a possible D match to TRBD1 (5 bases). The CDR3 runs 13 residues. The V gene lost 6 bases and the J gene lost 8 bases, with 14 bases spanning the gap. Germline CDR1 and CDR2: KGHSH and LQKENI. Written as DNA, the CDR3 is TGTGCCAGCTCTCCCTCGGGGGTAGAGCCCCAGCATTTT. It yields the protein CASSPSGVEPQHF.

The rearrangement uses TRBV5-1 and TRBJ2-2; tentative D call: TRBD2 (6 bases). The CDR3 is 16 residues long. From germline, CDR1 is SGHRS and CDR2 YFSETQ. V was cut by 0 bases and J by 0 bases, with 9 bases left in between. The CDR3 DNA sequence: TGCGCCAGCAGCTTGGCTGGCGGGGCGAACACCGGGGAGCTGTTTTTT. As protein: CASSLAGGANTGELFF.

This chain uses TRBV3-1 (or the pseudogene TRBV3-2) with TRBJ1-4; tentatively, D is TRBD1 (5 bases). There are 15 residues in the CDR3. In germline, CDR1 is LGHDT, CDR2 YNNKEL (reference sequence). V gave up 3 bases and J gave up 0 bases, with 8 bases separating them. For the CDR3, the DNA is TGTGCCAGCAGCCAGGGGGGTGCAACTAATGAAAAACTGTTTTTT. Encoded protein: CASSQGGATNEKLFF.

This clone occurred a few times. The gene calls are TRBV19 and TRBJ2-2, with a tentative D call TRBD2 (6 bases). V was cut by 7 bases and J by 4 bases, with 16 bases left in between. CDR3 length: 15 amino acids. Per germline, CDR1 LNHDA and CDR2 SQIVND (reference sequence). The DNA of the CDR3 is TGTGCCAGTATCCCCAAGGGAGGAATCACCGGGGAGCTGTTTTTT. Encoded protein: CASIPKGGITGELFF.

V usage is TRBV18 and J usage is TRBJ2-1; 7 positions match TRBD2. Germline assignment: CDR1 KGHSH and CDR2 LQKENI. The CDR3 has 20 residues. After removal of 0 bases from V and 0 bases from J, the junction contained 14 bases not matched to a gene. CDR3 in DNA: TGTGCCAGCTCACCACCCCGCGGGCTAGCGGCTTCTAGCTCCTACAATGAGCAGTTCTTC. It yields the protein CASSPPRGLAASSSYNEQFF.

This clone was recorded only once. This sequence joins TRBV28 and TRBJ1-5, with 8 bases fitting TRBD1. This CDR3 comprises 17 residues. CDR1 MDHEN and CDR2 SYDVKM come from the germline V gene. V gave up 5 bases and J gave up 7 bases; unmatched junction bases: 16. The CDR3 spells CASSPLDRDPRWQPQHF. Here the CDR3 DNA reads TGTGCCAGCAGTCCCCTGGACAGGGATCCTCGTTGGCAGCCCCAGCATTTT.

The V and J genes are TRBV6-6 and TRBJ2-7; D ambiguous. Germline V gene lookup returns CDR1 MNHNY and CDR2 SVGAGI (reference sequence). The CDR3 is made up of 12 amino acids. The germline V and J ends were trimmed by 4 bases and 2 bases, with 6 bases remaining between them. This CDR3 is CASSSGPYEQYF. Written as DNA, the CDR3 is TGTGCCAGCAGTTCCGGCCCCTACGAGCAGTACTTC.